This record covers a single T cell receptor (beta chain). The data belong to a study of T cells in Graves' hyperthyroidism and ophthalmopathy. There were TCR beta CDR3 regions amplified from RNA transcripts. The HTBI primer set served for first-round RT-PCR of the TCR CDR3. TCRdb fed the multiplex PCR reads into MiXCR, producing one record per CDR3 protein. This table holds some 600,000 distinct CDR3 sequences, about 14% found once. V lost 7 bases to trimming and J lost 5 bases, with 18 bases between them. Germline V lookup: CDR1 SQVTM, CDR2 ANQGSEA. The CDR3 has 13 amino acids. The chain joins TRBV29-1 to TRBJ2-7; weak D call: TRBD2 (5 bases). The clonotype was recovered from a woman aged 25 to 39 with Graves' hyperthyroidism that later progressed to Graves' ophthalmopathy. Material: blood. The chain's CDR3 is CSGSRDRSHEQYF. The CDR3 DNA follows: TGCAGCGGGAGTCGGGATAGATCCCACGAGCAGTACTTC.